This T cell receptor beta chain was sequenced for a study of OX40 agonist ivuxolimab in advanced cancers. Study-level points and caveats: Expanded peripheral T cell antigen specificity was not determined.

The assay was immunoSEQ multiplex PCR, and TCRdb's table has in-frame clones only and misses some. The sample includes tens of thousands of clones, 84% of them seen just once. This clone came up a few times. Its specificity is not known. Trimming at V came to 1 base and at J to 6 bases, leaving 4 bases not matched to a gene. The germline CDR1 and CDR2 sequences are SGHVS and FNYEAQ. This CDR3 comprises 16 residues. The sequenced sample was CD4+ or CD8+ T cells sorted from blood, obtained in a trial of the OX40 agonist ivuxolimab. The TCR sequence derives from an adult with an advanced solid tumor such as melanoma, head and neck, liver or kidney cancer. V usage is TRBV7-6 and J usage is TRBJ2-5; 14 positions match TRBD2. Here the CDR3 reads CASSLGGLAGGQTQYF. CDR3 bases: TGTGCCAGCAGCTTAGGAGGACTAGCGGGGGGACAGACCCAGTACTTC.